This T cell receptor beta chain was sequenced in a study of PD-1 blockade in mismatch repair-deficient tumors (dated by TCRdb to about 2017). Context from the whole study: Between September 2013 and late 2016, the trial enrolled 65 to 95 consecutive patients with some twelve types of mismatch repair-deficient cancer, all of whom had received prior treatment and were progressing. Tumor-associated T cell clones in the peripheral blood of patients responding to PD-1 blockade were tracked using deep sequencing of TCR CDR3 regions.

About this clone itself: Its antigen is still unknown. Nothing much larger sits one base from this clone, and base qualities are not available.

The time point label here, explained by the study, means: peripheral blood 12 weeks after first pembrolizumab dose. For every enrolled patient, mismatch repair deficiency was confirmed by either polymerase chain reaction or immunohistochemistry. TCR sequencing was performed for a few patients who responded to pembrolizumab therapy. The phase II trial prospectively tested pembrolizumab PD-1 blockade in advanced mismatch repair-deficient cancers regardless of tissue of origin. Peripheral blood T cell samples were collected serially, before PD-1 blockade began and at several time points afterward. Blood sampling times were reported as weeks after the first pembrolizumab dose. The research as a whole found: Rapid expansion after pembrolizumab followed by contraction, generally before radiologic responses, was shown by tumor-resident clones, which were often undetectable in blood before treatment.

Preparation of the library involved the immunoSEQ multiplex PCR assay. TCRdb mirrors the immuneACCESS table, restricted to in-frame sequences. Some clones are absent from its copies; in checked studies, under half trace to an unresolved V gene, and the reason for the others is unknown. Recorded for this sample are some 84,000 clones; around 85% of them occurred a single time. The biggest ten clones account for approximately 2.7% of the sample. CDR1 is given as SGHVS and CDR2 as FQNEAQ, both from the germline V gene. There are 14 amino acids in the CDR3, from cysteine to phenylalanine inclusive. Here the CDR3 DNA is all that survives: 42 bases in frame from base 1. Trimming removed 7 bases from V and 2 bases from J; the gene matches leave 8 bases unexplained.

The source material was peripheral blood, sampled 12 weeks after starting pembrolizumab. The clonotype originates from an adult with mismatch repair-deficient cancer. The V gene is TRBV7-8 and the J gene is TRBJ2-7; 7 bases in the middle match TRBD1. The CDR3 has the sequence CASTTRQGPYEQYF. In nucleotide form, the sequence is TGTGCCAGCACAACTCGACAGGGTCCCTACGAGCAGTACTTC.